The 26 T cell receptor beta chains below come from one sample, sequenced in a study of OX40 agonist ivuxolimab in advanced cancers. Libraries were constructed by the immunoSEQ multiplex PCR assay. TCRdb holds this immuneACCESS table with in-frame rearrangements only. Some clones are missing; in checked studies, unresolved V genes explain under half, and the rest has no known cause. The sample table shows roughly 65,000 clones, and around 90% are seen once. The ten largest clonotypes hold less than 0.4% of the sample. This specimen consisted of CD4+ or CD8+ T cells sorted from blood, obtained in a trial of the OX40 agonist ivuxolimab. Source of these receptors: an adult with an advanced solid tumor such as melanoma, head and neck, liver or kidney cancer.

The chain combines TRBV19 with TRBJ2-5; D is possibly TRBD2 (5 bases). The CDR3 sequence is 12 residues long. Germline CDR1 LNHDA, CDR2 SQIVND (reference sequence). V dropped 9 bases and J dropped 4 bases, with 12 bases sitting between them. The CDR3, as DNA: TGTGCCAGCTCGTCGGGGATAGAGACCCAGTACTTC. Encoded protein: CASSSGIETQYF.

Worth noting for this clone: Other DNA sequences in this specimen translate into the identical CDR3. The chain links TRBV4-3 to TRBJ1-3; D unresolved. The CDR3 spans 18 residues. Trimming shortened V by 3 bases and J by 4 bases, and 22 bases separated the two germline ends. The germline V gene has CDR1 LGHNA and CDR2 YSLEER. This chain's CDR3 is CASSQERTAPSSGNTIYF. For the CDR3, the DNA is TGCGCCAGCAGCCAGGAAAGAACAGCCCCGTCGTCCGGAAACACCATATATTTT.

This chain joins TRBV20-1 and TRBJ2-5; tentative D call: TRBD2 (5 bases). CDR1 is DFQATT, CDR2 SNEGSKA, per germline (reference sequence). The length of the CDR3 is 10 residues. CDR3 sequence (DNA): TGCAGCGATCCCCGGGGGACCCAGTACTTC. Translated: CSDPRGTQYF.

As to this clone: Different DNA sequences within this sample yield the same CDR3. V is TRBV7-2 and J is TRBJ2-2; D unclear. CDR3 length: 12 residues. The V end was cut by 2 bases, the J end by 4 bases, with 2 bases between. Germline lookup yields CDR1 SGHTA and CDR2 FQGNSA. DNA for the CDR3: TGTGCCAGCAGCTTAAGCACCGGGGAGCTGTTTTTT. This translates into CASSLSTGELFF.

The chain joins TRBV19 to TRBJ1-2; TRBD1 aligns across 8 bases. This CDR3 is built from 13 residues. Germline assignment: CDR1 LNHDA and CDR2 SQIVND (reference sequence). Trimming at V came to 7 bases and at J to 4 bases, leaving 5 bases not matched to a gene. The CDR3 spells CASNFGTGYGYTF. Here the CDR3 DNA reads TGTGCCAGTAATTTCGGGACAGGCTATGGCTACACCTTC.

This sequence joins TRBV7-8 and TRBJ1-3; D ambiguous. This CDR3 comprises 14 residues. Trimming shortened V by 2 bases and J by 4 bases, and 9 bases separated the two germline ends. Looked up from germline, CDR1 is SGHVS and CDR2 is FQNEAQ. The CDR3 loop reads CASSLNEWGNTIYF. The CDR3 DNA reads TGTGCCAGCAGCTTAAATGAGTGGGGAAACACCATATATTTT.

V is TRBV12-5 and J is TRBJ1-3; a possible D gene is TRBD1 (5 bases). The CDR3 is 16 residues long. V lost 5 bases, J lost 0 bases, and 14 bases lay in between. Germline CDR1 LGHNT, CDR2 FRNRAP. Here the CDR3 DNA reads TGTGCTAGTGGTGAACCGGGACTGTACTCTGGAAACACCATATATTTT. Its translation: CASGEPGLYSGNTIYF. Drawing the rest from reference TRBV12-5 and TRBJ1-3, the complete variable domain is DARVTQTPRHKVTEMGQEVTMRCQPILGHNTVFWYRQTMMQGLELLAYFRNRAPLDDSGMPKDRFSAEMPDATLATLKIQPSEPRDSAVYFCASGEPGLYSGNTIYFGEGSWLTVV.

The rearrangement links TRBV9 to TRBJ2-3; possible D gene TRBD1, 5 bases. Germline loops: CDR1 SGDLS, CDR2 YYNGEE. The CDR3 totals 15 residues. Trimming cost V 4 bases and J 1 base, with 13 bases left between them. The CDR3 DNA sequence: TGTGCCAGCAGCCCCCGACAGTCTGGCACAGATACGCAGTATTTT. Translation gives CASSPRQSGTDTQYF.

The chain employs TRBV27 and TRBJ1-5; weak D call: TRBD1 (5 bases). The germline gives CDR1 MNHEY, CDR2 SMNVEV (reference sequence). Trimming cost V 2 bases and J 4 bases, with 18 bases left between them. The CDR3 loop spans 17 amino acids. The CDR3 reads CASSLVRSAGRNQPQHF. The CDR3 DNA reads TGTGCCAGCAGTTTAGTAAGGTCTGCAGGGAGGAATCAGCCCCAGCATTTT.

The V and J genes are TRBV7-3 and TRBJ2-7; D gene uncertain. Germline V gene sequence: CDR1 SGHTA, CDR2 FQGTGA. The CDR3 has 14 amino acids. V gave up 4 bases and J gave up 2 bases, with 12 bases separating them. The chain's CDR3 is CASSSPNNPYEQYF. The CDR3 DNA sequence: TGTGCCAGCAGCTCTCCCAACAATCCCTACGAGCAGTACTTC.

V usage is TRBV9 and J usage is TRBJ1-2, with D possibly being TRBD1 (6 bases). V was trimmed by 8 bases and J by 2 bases, leaving 10 bases between them. The CDR3 is made up of 12 amino acids. Germline-derived CDR1 and CDR2 are SGDLS and YYNGEE. CDR3 nucleotide sequence: TGTGCCAGTAGGGGGACAAACTATGGCTACACCTTC. Its protein product is CASRGTNYGYTF.

The J gene is TRBJ1-5, the V gene TRBV19, with D perhaps matching TRBD1 (5 bases). Germline V gene lookup returns CDR1 LNHDA and CDR2 SQIVND (reference sequence). With 0 bases removed from V and 7 bases from J, the gap between germline ends came to 7 bases. The CDR3 covers 13 residues. CDR3 DNA: TGTGCCAGTAGTATAGATCAGGGCCAGCCCCAGCATTTT. Translation gives CASSIDQGQPQHF.

Comments on this clone: This CDR3 is also generated by other DNA sequences in the sample. The chain links TRBV10-3 to TRBJ2-2; possibly TRBD2 for D (5 bases). Trimming removed 0 bases at V and 0 bases at J, with 8 bases between. CDR1 is ENHRY, CDR2 SYGVKD, per germline. The CDR3 runs 16 residues. This CDR3 reads CAISESRGTNTGELFF. CDR3 nucleotides: TGTGCCATCAGTGAGTCGAGAGGGACGAACACCGGGGAGCTGTTTTTT.

The DNA of the CDR3 is TGTGCCAGCAGTTACTCGGGGACAGGGAAAGAGACCCAGTACTTC. Translating it yields CASSYSGTGKETQYF. The chain couples TRBV6-6 to TRBJ2-5; 9 nucleotides match TRBD1. V lost 0 bases, J lost 3 bases, and 2 bases stayed unmatched. CDR1 MNHNY and CDR2 SVGAGI come from the germline V gene (reference sequence). This CDR3 contains 15 residues.

J is TRBJ2-5 and V is TRBV7-2; 7 nucleotides agree with TRBD2. CDR1 and CDR2 from the germline V gene are SGHTA and FQGNSA. With 7 bases clipped from V and 4 bases from J, the junction kept 12 bases outside the gene matches. The CDR3 has 15 amino acids. CDR3 amino acids: CASTRRGGVGETQYF. CDR3 nucleotides: TGTGCCAGCACCCGCCGTGGGGGGGTGGGAGAGACCCAGTACTTC.

The rearrangement uses TRBV18 and TRBJ2-3; 7 nucleotides match TRBD1. The CDR3 extends over 18 amino acids. Germline V gene data show CDR1 as KGHSH and CDR2 as LQKENI. J was trimmed by 0 bases and V by 6 bases; bases with no gene match: 15. The CDR3: CASSSTGATRASTDTQYF. The CDR3 DNA sequence: TGTGCCAGCTCCTCCACAGGGGCCACCCGTGCTAGCACAGATACGCAGTATTTT.

The chain combines TRBV5-4 with TRBJ2-2; D is unclear. CDR1 and CDR2 from the germline V gene are SGHNT and YYREEE (reference sequence). This CDR3 comprises 13 residues. With 2 bases removed from V and 8 bases from J, the gap between germline ends came to 10 bases. The CDR3 region is CASSLDGGGELFF. CDR3 DNA sequence: TGTGCCAGCAGCTTAGACGGTGGGGGGGAGCTGTTTTTT.

In its sample, this clone was seen once. The chain combines TRBV5-6 with TRBJ2-1, with D possibly being TRBD1 (5 bases). Germline assignment: CDR1 SGHDT and CDR2 YYEEEE. V shed 0 bases and J shed 7 bases, with 11 bases lying between them. This CDR3 contains 14 residues. Here the CDR3 reads CASSLVSGRNEQFF. In DNA form, the CDR3 reads TGTGCCAGCAGCTTGGTGTCAGGGCGGAATGAGCAGTTCTTC.

The V call is TRBV18, the J call TRBJ1-2, with D possibly being TRBD1 (6 bases). Trimming cost V 4 bases and J 6 bases, with 12 bases left between them. The germline V gene has CDR1 KGHSH and CDR2 LQKENI. This CDR3 is 13 amino acids long. CDR3: CASSRSQGDGYTF. The CDR3 coding sequence is TGTGCCAGCTCACGCTCACAGGGAGATGGCTACACCTTC.

This clone was counted only a few times. This CDR3 is CASSGFWLGIDTGELFF. The CDR3 region has the DNA TGCGCCAGCAGTGGGTTCTGGCTTGGTATTGACACCGGGGAGCTGTTTTTT. This chain joins TRBV10-2 and TRBJ2-2; D unresolved. The germline V gene encodes CDR1 WSHSY and CDR2 SAAADI. The CDR3 covers 17 residues. Trimming stripped 4 bases from V and 3 bases from J, with 18 bases between.

The J gene is TRBJ1-5, the V gene TRBV6-1, with TRBD1 identical over 7 bases. CDR3 length: 14 amino acids. V was pared by 5 bases and J by 2 bases, with 3 bases of the junction left unmatched. Germline CDR1 and CDR2: MNHNS and SASEGT. The CDR3: CASSQTGGNQPQHF. The CDR3 DNA is TGTGCCAGCAGTCAAACAGGGGGCAATCAGCCCCAGCATTTT.

The chain has TRBV2 and TRBJ1-6; 9 bases match TRBD1. This CDR3 is built from 14 residues. Germline V gene data show CDR1 as SNHLY and CDR2 as FYNNEI. J gave up 5 bases and V 6 bases, and 2 bases lay outside the gene matches. The CDR3 DNA follows: TGTGCCAGCAGGCGGGACAGGGATAATTCACCCCTCCACTTT. It yields the protein CASRRDRDNSPLHF.

V and J are TRBV5-1 and TRBJ2-7; D is uncertain. The CDR3 is made up of 14 amino acids. Germline-derived CDR1 and CDR2 are SGHRS and YFSETQ. Trimming removed 0 bases from V and 1 base from J, with 8 bases in between. As DNA, the CDR3 is TGCGCCAGCAGCTTGGTACGTGGGTCCTACGAGCAGTACTTC. Encoded protein: CASSLVRGSYEQYF.

This clone is a singleton in its sample. The V call is TRBV4-2, the J call TRBJ1-4; 7 nucleotides line up with TRBD1. CDR1 and CDR2 from the germline V gene are LGHNA and YNFKEQ. The CDR3 is 12 amino acids. The trim removed 7 bases at V and 7 bases at J, leaving 3 bases unmatched. CDR3: CASTRDSEKLFF. CDR3 sequence (DNA): TGTGCCAGCACAAGGGACAGTGAAAAACTGTTTTTT.

The CDR3 protein is CSGRVGGYTGELFF. The CDR3 DNA reads as TGCAGTGGAAGGGTCGGGGGGTACACCGGGGAGCTGTTTTTT. The chain joins TRBV29-1 to TRBJ2-2; 7 nucleotides agree with TRBD2. CDR3 length equals 14 residues. CDR1 and CDR2 (germline): SQVTM, ANQGSEA.

This chain connects TRBV10-3 to TRBJ2-1; possible D gene TRBD1, 5 bases. Germline CDR1 is ENHRY and CDR2 is SYGVKD. The V end was cut by 5 bases, the J end by 1 base, with 6 bases between. This CDR3 region has 13 residues. CDR3 region: CAISRGSYNEQFF. The CDR3 DNA sequence: TGTGCCATCAGTAGGGGTTCCTACAATGAGCAGTTCTTC.